This T cell receptor (beta chain) was identified in a study of T-cell reconstitution after alpha-beta-depleted transplantation in children. The study's findings and limits: T-cell counts and diversity at one year post-transplant came mainly from newly produced T cells.

TCRbeta library preparation incorporated unique molecular identifiers. TCRdb itself ran the PCR reads through MiXCR, one entry per CDR3 protein. Of some 440,000 distinct CDR3 sequences listed, roughly 17% are singletons. Trimming at V came to 4 bases and at J to 0 bases, leaving 3 bases not matched to a gene. The CDR3 is made up of 16 amino acids. Germline lookup yields CDR1 SEHNR and CDR2 FQNEAQ (reference sequence). This clonotype turned up a few times. Its antigen remains unidentified. This specimen was PBMCs, mostly from graft donor cells, taken 360 days after TCRalphabeta/CD19-depleted stem cell transplant. This TCR was recovered from a boy younger than two who had a stem cell transplant for Wiskott-Aldrich syndrome, so the T cells may come from the graft donor. This chain links TRBV7-9 with TRBJ2-1; 10 bases match TRBD1. The CDR3 region is CASSSRTGGSYNEQFF. In nucleotides, the CDR3 is TGTGCCAGCAGCTCTAGGACAGGGGGCTCCTACAATGAGCAGTTCTTC.